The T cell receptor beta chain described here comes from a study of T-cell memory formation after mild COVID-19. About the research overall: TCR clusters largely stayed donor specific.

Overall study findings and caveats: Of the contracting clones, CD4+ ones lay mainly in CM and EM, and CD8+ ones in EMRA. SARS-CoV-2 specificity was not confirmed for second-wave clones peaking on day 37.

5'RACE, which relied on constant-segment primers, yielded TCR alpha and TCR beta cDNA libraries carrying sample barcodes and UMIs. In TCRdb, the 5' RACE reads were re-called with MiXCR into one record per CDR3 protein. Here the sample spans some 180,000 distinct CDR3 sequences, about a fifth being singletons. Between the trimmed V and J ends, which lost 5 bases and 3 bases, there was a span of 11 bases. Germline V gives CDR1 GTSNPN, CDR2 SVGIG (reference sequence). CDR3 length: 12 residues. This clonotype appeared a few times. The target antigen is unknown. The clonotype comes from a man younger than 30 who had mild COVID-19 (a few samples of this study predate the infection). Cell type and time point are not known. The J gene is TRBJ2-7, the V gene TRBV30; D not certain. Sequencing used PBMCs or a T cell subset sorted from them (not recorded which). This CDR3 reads CAWGDGVYEQYF. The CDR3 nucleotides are TGTGCCTGGGGCGACGGAGTCTACGAGCAGTACTTC.